This passage covers 13 T cell receptor beta chains from one sample sequenced in a study of T cells after yellow fever vaccination. TCRdb reprocessed the 5' RACE reads with MiXCR, giving one entry per CDR3 protein. Counted here are roughly 32,000 distinct CDR3 sequences, about 11% occurring once; the ten biggest clones make up roughly 12%. Sequences were derived from PBMCs, either bulk or a sorted T-cell subset (CD4+, CD8+, memory, or dextramer-sorted; not recorded which), sampled roughly 15 days after the first yellow fever vaccination. These receptors originate from a man in his late teens or twenties who received the YFV17D yellow fever vaccine.

About this clonotype: A read error is possible here, since a much larger clone lies one base away. This rearrangement joins TRBV12-3 or TRBV12-4 to TRBJ2-2; the D is unclear. V dropped 2 bases and J dropped 0 bases, with 7 bases sitting between them. This CDR3 comprises 15 residues. CDR3 protein: CASSLHGTNTGELFF. DNA of the CDR3: TGTGCCAGCAGTTTACATGGTACGAACACCGGGGAGCTGTTTTTT.

This clonotype was counted ten times or more. This chain uses TRBV5-6 with TRBJ1-6, with 9 bases lining up with TRBD1. The CDR3 contains 17 residues. Germline assignment: CDR1 SGHDT and CDR2 YYEEEE. V shed 4 bases and J 1 base; nucleotides not matched to a gene: 6. The CDR3 here is CASSPYRGRSYNSPLHF. DNA for the CDR3: TGTGCCAGCAGCCCCTACAGGGGGCGGTCCTATAATTCACCCCTCCACTTT.

Only a few counts were recorded for this clonotype. The chain couples TRBV11-2 to TRBJ2-1, with D perhaps matching TRBD1 (6 bases). The CDR3 extends over 11 amino acids. The V end was cut by 4 bases, the J end by 10 bases, with 8 bases between. The germline V gene encodes CDR1 SGHAT and CDR2 FQNNGV. CDR3: CASSSQGEQFF. The CDR3 DNA sequence: TGTGCCAGCAGCTCCCAGGGGGAGCAGTTCTTC.

This clonotype was recorded a few times. The chain joins TRBV7-2 to TRBJ2-1, with 7 bases matching TRBD2. Germline V gene data show CDR1 as SGHTA and CDR2 as FQGNSA. V gave up 0 bases and J gave up 6 bases; unmatched junction bases: 2. The CDR3 runs 14 residues. CDR3 sequence (DNA): TGTGCCAGCAGCTTAGCGGGGGGGTTCAATGAGCAGTTCTTC. Translated: CASSLAGGFNEQFF. Full variable domain (remainder filled in from reference TRBV7-2 and TRBJ2-1): GAGVSQSPSNKVTEKGKDVELRCDPISGHTALYWYRQSLGQGLEFLIYFQGNSAPDKSGLPSDRFSAERTGGSVSTLTIQRTQQEDSAVYLCASSLAGGFNEQFFGPGTRLTVL.

A word on this clonotype: A much more abundant neighbour one base away suggests this may be a read error. The chain uses TRBV6-2 or TRBV6-3 and TRBJ2-7; D gene ambiguous. The CDR3 runs 13 residues. Between the trimmed V and J ends, which lost 6 bases and 3 bases, there was a span of 12 bases. From germline, CDR1 is MNHEY and CDR2 SVGEGT. CDR3 sequence reads: CASSSQVDYEQYF. The CDR3 DNA is TGTGCCAGCAGCTCCCAGGTTGACTACGAGCAGTACTTC.

This clonotype has at least ten counts. This chain connects TRBV18 to TRBJ2-7, with D possibly matching TRBD2 (5 bases). Germline assignment: CDR1 KGHSH and CDR2 LQKENI. V was trimmed by 3 bases and J by 4 bases, leaving 13 bases between them. This CDR3 spans 14 amino acids. The CDR3 region has the DNA TGTGCCAGCTCACCGGCGGGCACCGCTTACGAGCAGTACTTC. It specifies CASSPAGTAYEQYF.

This clonotype has a single count. The chain joins TRBV4-2 to TRBJ2-5, with 11 bases matching TRBD1. The CDR3 has 17 amino acids. Germline-derived CDR1 and CDR2 are LGHNA and YNFKEQ. The junction had 18 bases not matched to a gene; V was cut back by 6 bases and J by 9 bases. The chain's CDR3 is CASSPWTGGAPRRAQYF. In DNA, the CDR3 is TGTGCCAGCAGTCCATGGACAGGGGGCGCCCCCCGACGGGCCCAGTACTTC.

This clonotype has more than one count but fewer than ten. The chain carries TRBV6-5 and TRBJ1-5, with D possibly TRBD1 on 6 matching bases. V gave up 5 bases and J gave up 2 bases, with 22 bases separating them. Per germline, CDR1 MNHEY and CDR2 SVGAGI. This CDR3 contains 18 residues. Here the CDR3 DNA reads TGTGCCAGCAGTCCGTGGGGGGGGGGCGCGAGGGGCAATCAGCCCCAGCATTTT. This gives the protein CASSPWGGGARGNQPQHF.

This clonotype was counted many times. This chain joins TRBV2 and TRBJ2-5, with 9 bases matching TRBD1. The J segment lost 5 bases and the V segment lost 5 bases, leaving 6 bases of the junction unmatched. Looked up from germline, CDR1 is SNHLY and CDR2 is FYNNEI. This CDR3 has 14 residues. CDR3 residues: CASSTDRGRETQYF. In DNA form, the CDR3 reads TGTGCCAGCAGTACGGACAGGGGAAGGGAGACCCAGTACTTC.

In this sample, this clonotype turned up many times. V gene TRBV9 combines with J gene TRBJ2-2, with D unresolved. The CDR3 contains 14 residues. Trimming cost V 3 bases and J 8 bases, with 14 bases left between them. Germline V lookup: CDR1 SGDLS, CDR2 YYNGEE. CDR3 protein: CASSERSQEGELFF. The CDR3 bases are TGTGCCAGCAGCGAAAGGTCCCAAGAAGGGGAGCTGTTTTTT.

Concerning this clonotype itself: This sequence may be a read error, since a much larger clone differs from it by one base. V usage is TRBV5-1 and J usage is TRBJ2-5; weak D call: TRBD2 (5 bases). Trimming stripped 0 bases from V and 5 bases from J, with 14 bases between. The CDR3 is made up of 15 amino acids. Germline values: CDR1 SGHRS, CDR2 YFSETQ. CDR3 in DNA: TGCGCCAGCAGCTTGGAGCCGGGGAGATGGGAGACCCAGTACTTC. It is translated as CASSLEPGRWETQYF.

This clonotype showed up many times. The chain joins TRBV29-1 to TRBJ1-1, with D unresolved. V lost 4 bases to trimming and J lost 0 bases, with 6 bases between them. The CDR3 spans 12 residues. Looked up from germline, CDR1 is SQVTM and CDR2 is ANQGSEA. This CDR3 reads CSVGKMNTEAFF. CDR3 nucleotides: TGCAGCGTTGGGAAAATGAACACTGAAGCTTTCTTT.

This clonotype showed up many times. J is TRBJ1-2 and V is TRBV20-1; D gene uncertain. Germline V gene lookup returns CDR1 DFQATT and CDR2 SNEGSKA (reference sequence). This CDR3 is 13 amino acids long. V shed 6 bases and J shed 4 bases, with 15 bases lying between them. The CDR3: CSAPGWVGYGYTF. In DNA form, the CDR3 reads TGCAGTGCCCCGGGGTGGGTAGGCTATGGCTACACCTTC.